The rows below give T cell receptor beta chains drawn from one sample of a study of T-cell reconstitution after alpha-beta-depleted transplantation in children. TCRdb reanalysed the PCR reads using MiXCR and keeps one entry per CDR3 protein. In the table there are some 300,000 distinct CDR3 sequences, about 7.3% of which are singletons. The sequences come from peripheral blood, collected 360 days after TCRalphabeta/CD19-depleted stem cell transplant. These receptors came from a female patient between 2 and 15 years old who had a stem cell transplant for Fanconi anemia, so the T cells may come from the graft donor. Both conserved end residues are part of each CDR3. D genes are given only for firm matches. Clone size is stated in some rows and not others, as once, few, many or a class when expanded.

j_call d_call clone_size v_call cdr3_aa cdr3_nt
TRBJ1-1 NA NA TRBV12-3/TRBV12-4 CASSFERGTEAFF TGTGCCAGCAGTTTTGAAAGGGGAACTGAAGCTTTCTTT
TRBJ1-5 NA few TRBV24-1 CATSDPGRPSNQPQHF TGTGCCACCAGTGACCCCGGACGGCCCAGCAATCAGCCCCAGCATTTT
TRBJ1-2 TRBD1 NA TRBV28 CASSQQGVGYTF TGTGCCAGCAGTCAACAGGGGGTTGGCTACACCTTC
TRBJ1-1 NA many TRBV5-6 CASTIGLWNTEAFF TGTGCCAGCACCATCGGACTCTGGAACACTGAAGCTTTCTTT
TRBJ2-3 NA NA TRBV7-9 CASSTGTWGFKYF TGTGCCAGCAGCACCGGGACTTGGGGGTTTAAGTATTTT
TRBJ2-3 TRBD2 many TRBV2 CASSDGGGDTQYF TGTGCCAGCAGTGACGGCGGGGGGGATACGCAGTATTTT
TRBJ2-7 NA many TRBV10-3 CAITDGSYEQYF TGTGCCATCACCGACGGTTCCTACGAGCAGTACTTC
TRBJ1-4 NA many TRBV7-2 CASSYQGSSNEKLFF TGTGCCAGCAGCTATCAGGGGTCGTCTAATGAAAAACTGTTTTTT
TRBJ2-7 TRBD2 NA TRBV20-1 CSARLAGGPSSYNEQYF TGCAGTGCTAGACTAGCGGGGGGACCGAGCTCCTACAATGAGCAGTACTTC
TRBJ2-1 TRBD2 NA TRBV19 CATLWGGNEQFF TGTGCCACCCTGTGGGGGGGCAATGAGCAGTTCTTC
TRBJ1-2 NA NA TRBV6-5 CASSRWAASFPSSYGYTF TGTGCCAGCAGCCGCTGGGCCGCAAGTTTCCCTTCCAGCTATGGCTACACCTTC
TRBJ1-4 NA few TRBV20-1 CSASSPEGRTNEKLFF TGCAGTGCTAGTAGTCCGGAGGGGCGAACTAATGAAAAACTGTTTTTT
TRBJ2-1 TRBD2 NA TRBV28 CASSSMTSGSYNEQFF TGTGCCAGCAGTTCGATGACTAGCGGCTCCTACAATGAGCAGTTCTTC
TRBJ1-1 NA few TRBV4-1 CASLLGEGMNTEAFF TGCGCCAGCCTCCTAGGGGAGGGGATGAACACTGAAGCTTTCTTT
TRBJ1-4 NA few TRBV6-5 CASSYSSSATNEKLFF TGTGCCAGCAGTTACTCCTCTAGCGCAACTAATGAAAAACTGTTTTTT
TRBJ1-1 NA few TRBV6-1 CASSERQVNTEAFF TGTGCCAGCAGTGAACGACAGGTAAACACTGAAGCTTTCTTT
TRBJ2-3 NA many TRBV2 CASNFLGLPDPDTQYF TGTGCCAGCAACTTCCTGGGGCTCCCGGACCCAGATACGCAGTATTTT
TRBJ2-6 NA many TRBV10-3 CAISEQPFQGSGANVLTF TGTGCCATCAGTGAACAGCCCTTCCAAGGCTCTGGGGCCAACGTCCTGACTTTC
TRBJ2-2 NA many TRBV15 CATSNAEITNTGELFF TGTGCCACCAGCAACGCCGAGATCACGAACACCGGGGAGCTGTTTTTT